Below are 24 T cell receptor beta chains sequenced from a single sample in a study of T cells in Graves' hyperthyroidism and ophthalmopathy. Amplified TCR beta CDR3 regions derived from RNA transcripts. The HTBI primer set drove a first-round RT-PCR of the TCR CDR3. TCRdb ran MiXCR on the multiplex PCR reads and lists one entry per CDR3 protein. The sample lists about 480,000 distinct CDR3 sequences, 14% occurring once. Specimen: blood. These receptors all stem from a woman aged 18-30 years with Graves' hyperthyroidism.

This clonotype was seen repeatedly, ten times or more. The gene calls are TRBV11-2 and TRBJ2-3; D not certain. Germline V gives CDR1 SGHAT, CDR2 FQNNGV. The V end was cut by 1 base, the J end by 4 bases, with 15 bases between. The CDR3 runs 16 residues. The CDR3 reads CASSLGATPAADTQYF. The DNA for the CDR3 is TGTGCCAGCAGCTTAGGAGCCACCCCCGCGGCAGATACGCAGTATTTT. Full variable domain (missing parts from reference TRBV11-2 and TRBJ2-3): EAGVAQSPRYKIIEKRQSVAFWCNPISGHATLYWYQQILGQGPKLLIQFQNNGVVDDSQLPKDRFSAERLKGVDSTLKIQPAKLEDSAVYLCASSLGATPAADTQYFGPGTRLTVL.

J is TRBJ2-1 and V is TRBV6-1, with D possibly being TRBD2 (7 bases). The germline V and J ends were trimmed by 7 bases and 4 bases, with 8 bases remaining between them. Germline V gene lookup returns CDR1 MNHNS and CDR2 SASEGT. This CDR3 region has 12 residues. CDR3 residues: CASKGGYNEQFF. The CDR3 region has the DNA TGTGCCAGCAAGGGGGGGTACAATGAGCAGTTCTTC.

This clonotype was counted ten times or more. This chain links TRBV11-2 with TRBJ2-1, with 9 bases fitting TRBD2. Germline CDR1 is SGHAT and CDR2 is FQNNGV. V was clipped by 8 bases and J by 4 bases; unmatched bases: 9. The CDR3 is 15 residues long. In DNA, the CDR3 is TGTGCCAGCTTATATCAAGCGGGAGGTTACAATGAGCAGTTCTTC. It translates to CASLYQAGGYNEQFF.

This clonotype was seen repeatedly, ten times or more. The J gene is TRBJ1-5, the V gene TRBV12-3 or TRBV12-4, with D maybe TRBD1 (5 bases). The CDR3 has 16 amino acids. V was clipped by 5 bases and J by 2 bases, with 16 bases between them. The CDR3 coding sequence is TGTGCCAGCAGTCCGTCTGGGAGGGGCGGCAATCAGCCCCAGCATTTT. It is translated as CASSPSGRGGNQPQHF.

This clonotype has ten or more counts. In DNA, the CDR3 is TGTGCCTGGAGTGGGGGCTGGGATACTGAAGCTTTCTTT. Encoded protein: CAWSGGWDTEAFF. V and J are TRBV30 and TRBJ1-1; weak D call: TRBD1 (5 bases). Trimming pared 1 base from V and 5 bases from J, leaving 11 bases between. Germline V gene lookup returns CDR1 GTSNPN and CDR2 SVGIG (reference sequence). The CDR3 totals 13 residues.

In this sample, this clonotype turned up many times. The chain combines TRBV27 with TRBJ2-1, with a possible D match to TRBD1 (5 bases). Germline-derived CDR1 and CDR2 are MNHEY and SMNVEV (reference sequence). CDR3 length: 12 amino acids. V lost 8 bases to trimming and J lost 6 bases, with 11 bases between them. The CDR3 is CASYGRGNEQFF. The CDR3, as DNA: TGTGCCAGCTACGGAAGGGGCAATGAGCAGTTCTTC.

This clonotype was seen only a few times. The V gene is TRBV20-1, the J gene TRBJ2-3; 7 bases are a match to TRBD2. CDR1 and CDR2 (germline): DFQATT, SNEGSKA (reference sequence). V lost 1 base and J lost 6; bases outside the gene matches: 1. The CDR3 spans 12 residues. The DNA of the CDR3 is TGCAGTGCTAGAGGGGAGGGGGATACGCAGTATTTT. It encodes CSARGEGDTQYF.

Only a few counts were recorded for this clonotype. The chain links TRBV9 to TRBJ2-3; no reliable D call. CDR1 and CDR2 (germline): SGDLS, YYNGEE. V was pared by 4 bases and J by 9 bases, with 15 bases between. The CDR3 sequence is 13 residues long. The CDR3 bases are TGTGCCAGCAGCTTCACGGGCCCAGCGACGCAGTATTTT. This encodes CASSFTGPATQYF.

V is TRBV3-1 and J is TRBJ2-3; D is perhaps TRBD1 (6 bases). Trimming cost V 4 bases and J 4 bases, with 15 bases left between them. CDR1 and CDR2 (germline): LGHDT, YNNKEL (reference sequence). The CDR3 runs to 15 residues. The CDR3 coding sequence is TGTGCCAGCAGCCCCACAGGGCTTCCCCCAGATACGCAGTATTTT. Translation gives CASSPTGLPPDTQYF.

Notes on this clonotype: Since a much larger clone is just one base distant, this may be a read error. V usage is TRBV6-2 or TRBV6-3 and J usage is TRBJ2-2, with D possibly matching TRBD2 (5 bases). Germline V CDR1 and CDR2: MNHEY, SVGEGT. The CDR3 is 12 amino acids. CDR3 DNA: TGTGCCAGCCATTTCAACACCGGGGATCTGTTTTTT. Residues: CASHFNTGDLFF.

This clonotype was recorded at least ten times. The DNA of the CDR3 is TGTGCCAGCAGCGCCCAGGGGGATGGCTACACCTTC. It is translated as CASSAQGDGYTF. This rearrangement joins TRBV11-3 to TRBJ1-2; 7 positions match TRBD1. Germline CDR1 is SGHNT and CDR2 is YENEEA. CDR3 size: 12 residues. J was trimmed by 6 bases and V by 5 bases; bases with no gene match: 3.

As for this clonotype: A junction end diverges from the germline sequence, so it may reflect a read error. This chain joins TRBV10-3 and TRBJ1-1; D remains unclear. Germline loops: CDR1 ENHRY, CDR2 SYGVKD. The CDR3 has 11 residues. CDR3 DNA sequence: TGTGCCATCGGTGAGTCGGGTGAAGCTTTCTTT. This translates into CAIGESGEAFF.

The chain links TRBV6-1 to TRBJ1-3, with D possibly TRBD1 on 5 matching bases. V gave up 2 bases and J gave up 4 bases, with 9 bases separating them. The germline gives CDR1 MNHNS, CDR2 SASEGT. This CDR3 is 14 amino acids long. Here the CDR3 reads CASSEPGTGNTIYF. CDR3 bases: TGTGCCAGCAGTGAACCCGGGACCGGAAACACCATATATTTT.

The rearrangement links TRBV5-6 to TRBJ2-2; D perhaps matches TRBD1 (7 bases). Germline V lookup: CDR1 SGHDT, CDR2 YYEEEE. The CDR3 consists of 16 residues. V gave up 0 bases and J gave up 4 bases, with 13 bases separating them. CDR3 sequence reads: CASSLARRGLTGELFF. The CDR3 region has the DNA TGTGCCAGCAGCTTGGCTCGGAGGGGGCTCACCGGGGAGCTGTTTTTT.

This clonotype was seen ten or more times. This sequence joins TRBV5-1 and TRBJ2-7; 11 bases fit TRBD2. Germline loops: CDR1 SGHRS, CDR2 YFSETQ. The V segment lost 4 bases and the J segment 0 bases; nucleotides outside the gene matches: 6. CDR3 size: 16 residues. CDR3 sequence (DNA): TGCGCCAGCAGCCACAAGGGACTAGCGGTCTCCTACGAGCAGTACTTC. This gives the protein CASSHKGLAVSYEQYF. The variable domain in full, completed from reference TRBV5-1 and TRBJ2-7, reads KAGVTQTPRYLIKTRGQQVTLSCSPISGHRSVSWYQQTPGQGLQFLFEYFSETQRNKGNFPGRFSGRQFSNSRSEMNVSTLELGDSALYLCASSHKGLAVSYEQYFGPGTRLTVT.

This clonotype was observed at least ten times. The V and J genes are TRBV12-3 or TRBV12-4 and TRBJ1-5; 9 bases are shared with TRBD1. CDR3 length: 15 amino acids. With 6 bases clipped from V and 4 bases from J, the junction kept 7 bases outside the gene matches. The chain's CDR3 is CASSTGTGSNQPQHF. Here the CDR3 DNA reads TGTGCCAGCAGCACCGGGACAGGGTCTAATCAGCCCCAGCATTTT.

The J gene is TRBJ2-3, the V gene TRBV2, with 10 bases that match TRBD2. V shed 8 bases and J 0 bases; nucleotides not matched to a gene: 5. This CDR3 region has 15 residues. Germline lookup yields CDR1 SNHLY and CDR2 FYNNEI. DNA for the CDR3: TGTGCCAGCGGGGCGACTAGCGGGAGCACAGATACGCAGTATTTT. Its protein product is CASGATSGSTDTQYF.

This clonotype occurred many times. Written as DNA, the CDR3 is TGTGCCAGCAGCTTGGACGGGTATACGCAGTATTTT. Protein product: CASSLDGYTQYF. The chain is built from TRBV11-2 and TRBJ2-3; D is uncertain. The CDR3 is 12 residues long. Germline V CDR1 and CDR2: SGHAT, FQNNGV. Trimming removed 3 bases from V and 7 bases from J, with 8 bases in between.

In its sample, this clonotype was seen many times. This chain connects TRBV13 to TRBJ1-1; D is ambiguous. V was trimmed by 3 bases and J by 5 bases, leaving 4 bases between them. The CDR3 spans 11 residues. Germline-derived CDR1 and CDR2 are PRHDT and FYEKMQ (reference sequence). The CDR3 reads CASSLTTEAFF. CDR3 DNA: TGTGCCAGCAGCTTGACGACTGAAGCTTTCTTT.

This clonotype was counted between two and nine times. The chain has TRBV5-8 and TRBJ2-1, with 14 bases aligning to TRBD2. The trim removed 0 bases at V and 5 bases at J, leaving 1 base unmatched. Germline CDR1 SGHTS, CDR2 YDEGEE. The CDR3 length is 16 residues. This CDR3 is CASSLGGLAGDNEQFF. CDR3 sequence (DNA): TGTGCCAGCAGCTTGGGGGGACTAGCGGGGGACAATGAGCAGTTCTTC.

The chain uses TRBV29-1 and TRBJ2-3, with a tentative D call TRBD2 (5 bases). The germline CDR1 and CDR2 sequences are SQVTM and ANQGSEA. V lost 6 bases and J lost 0, with 13 bases in between. This CDR3 contains 14 residues. The chain's CDR3 is CSVLREFSTDTQYF. In DNA, the CDR3 is TGCAGCGTGCTACGGGAATTTAGCACAGATACGCAGTATTTT.

There are many counts of this clonotype. V gene TRBV11-2 combines with J gene TRBJ1-1; D not certain. Germline V gene sequence: CDR1 SGHAT, CDR2 FQNNGV. The germline V and J ends were trimmed by 1 base and 0 bases, with 12 bases remaining between them. The CDR3 is made up of 16 amino acids. CDR3 nucleotides: TGTGCCAGCAGCTTAGGAGTACAGCTCATGAACACTGAAGCTTTCTTT. As protein: CASSLGVQLMNTEAFF.

This clonotype has only a few counts. The gene calls are TRBV19 and TRBJ1-3; 10 bases are a match to TRBD1. The germline V gene has CDR1 LNHDA and CDR2 SQIVND (reference sequence). Trimming removed 6 bases from V and 4 bases from J; junction bases left unmatched: 12. The CDR3 extends over 17 amino acids. CDR3 nucleotide sequence: TGTGCCAGTAGGGATCCGGGACAGGGGCTGAAAGGAAACACCATATATTTT. Protein sequence: CASRDPGQGLKGNTIYF.

This clonotype was seen many times. The J gene is TRBJ2-1, the V gene TRBV27, with D possibly being TRBD2 (5 bases). This CDR3 region has 13 residues. Between the trimmed V and J ends, which lost 8 bases and 6 bases, there was a span of 14 bases. Per germline, CDR1 MNHEY and CDR2 SMNVEV (reference sequence). The CDR3 sequence: CASSVRASNEQFF. In DNA form, the CDR3 reads TGTGCCAGCTCTGTGAGGGCCTCCAATGAGCAGTTCTTC.